The 16 T cell receptor beta chains in this list originate from one sample, sequenced in a study of T cells expressing NK-cell markers. TCRdb derives one entry per CDR3 protein from the 5' RACE reads, leaving out DNA. Recorded for this sample: about half a million distinct CDR3 sequences. The sequencing input was blood T cells: a sorted CD56 or NKG2C T cell subset, CD4+ or CD8+ T cells, or bulk PBMC T cells (not recorded which). The origin of the receptors is a woman between 50 and 59 years old in good health.

The chain couples TRBV2 to TRBJ1-4. Germline CDR1 is SNHLY and CDR2 is FYNNEI. This CDR3 has 14 residues. The CDR3 loop reads CASSESGVQEKLFF.

The genes are TRBV25-1 and TRBJ1-1. Germline CDR1 is MGHDK and CDR2 is SYGVNS. The CDR3 has 14 residues. CDR3 in amino acids: CASSELAGNREAFF. Looking up the rest from reference TRBV25-1 and TRBJ1-1 gives the full variable domain: EADIYQTPRYLVIGTGKKITLECSQTMGHDKMYWYQQDPGMELHLIHYSYGVNSTEKGDLSSESTVSRIRTEHFPLTLESARPSHTSQYLCASSELAGNREAFFGQGTRLTVV.

The chain links TRBV11-3 to TRBJ1-1. Germline CDR1 reads SGHNT; CDR2 reads YENEEA. This CDR3 spans 14 amino acids. The CDR3 spells CASSPGPLTEGAFF.

The chain links TRBV11-3 to TRBJ2-1; TCRdb selects TRBD2, and the lack of DNA leaves this call unchecked. The CDR3 runs 16 residues. Germline V gene data show CDR1 as SGHNT and CDR2 as YENEEA. Here the CDR3 reads CASSPGLAGVVNEQFF.

CDR3: CASSPQGGKGRGYTF. This sequence joins TRBV19 and TRBJ1-2; TCRdb lists TRBD1, though no DNA is available to test this call. This CDR3 has 15 amino acids. Germline CDR1 and CDR2: LNHDA and SQIVND (reference sequence).

The V call is TRBV24-1, the J call TRBJ2-1; absent DNA, TCRdb's TRBD2 call cannot be checked. The CDR3 has 18 amino acids. CDR1 and CDR2 (germline): KGHDR, SFDVKD. The CDR3 here is CATSDSLSGRAGGNEQFF.

The chain has TRBV5-1 and TRBJ2-1; TCRdb selects TRBD2, and the lack of DNA leaves this call unchecked. Per germline, CDR1 SGHRS and CDR2 YFSETQ. There are 16 residues in the CDR3. The CDR3 region is CASSPLAGVFGNEQFF.

The chain joins TRBV7-8 to TRBJ2-1; TCRdb designates TRBD2, a call that cannot be tested without DNA. This CDR3 contains 15 residues. Germline assignment: CDR1 SGHVS and CDR2 FQNEAQ. CDR3 region: CASSPLAGTDNEQFF.

The V and J genes are TRBV18 and TRBJ2-1; without DNA, the TCRdb call of TRBD1 cannot be checked. This CDR3 contains 13 residues. CDR1 and CDR2 (germline): KGHSH, LQKENI. CDR3: CASLQGAINEQFF.

The chain joins TRBV2 to TRBJ2-5. CDR3 length: 15 residues. In germline, CDR1 is SNHLY, CDR2 FYNNEI. CDR3 residues: CASSEGSRVGETQYF.

The gene calls are TRBV4-1 and TRBJ2-1; lacking DNA, the TRBD1 call made by TCRdb goes unchecked. The germline CDR1 and CDR2 sequences are MGHRA and YSYEKL. The CDR3 contains 14 residues. The CDR3 loop is CASSQEMPGNEQFF.

The gene calls are TRBV11-2 and TRBJ2-1; no DNA is available, so the TRBD2 call from TCRdb remains unchecked. Germline V gene lookup returns CDR1 SGHAT and CDR2 FQNNGV. This CDR3 is built from 16 residues. CDR3 sequence: CASSLLTSPPYNEQFF.

The gene calls are TRBV20-1 and TRBJ2-3; TCRdb outputs TRBD2, but without DNA this stays unchecked. The CDR3 sequence is 17 residues long. CDR1 and CDR2 (germline): DFQATT, SNEGSKA (reference sequence). CDR3: CSASSREGRLGTDTQYF.

The V gene is TRBV20-1, the J gene TRBJ2-1; the D call from TCRdb, TRBD1, cannot be confirmed without DNA. Per germline, CDR1 DFQATT and CDR2 SNEGSKA (reference sequence). The CDR3 totals 18 residues. This chain's CDR3 is CSALNRDRGRRVMDEQFF.

The rearrangement links TRBV7-6 to TRBJ2-7; the TCRdb call, TRBD1, lacks DNA for checking. This CDR3 has 17 residues. CDR1 and CDR2 from the germline V gene are SGHVS and FNYEAQ. The chain's CDR3 is CASSLRAFRDDTYEQYF.

V and J are TRBV25-1 and TRBJ2-7; TCRdb proposes TRBD1, but this gene call is untestable without DNA. CDR1 is MGHDK and CDR2 is SYGVNS in the germline V gene. This CDR3 has 13 amino acids. CDR3 in amino acids: CASSRPGAYEQYF.